A selection of T cell receptor beta chains follows, all from one sample in a study of blood T cell repertoires in COVID-19. Profiled with immunoSEQ multiplex PCR; TCRdb holds only in-frame clones, not every one. The data hold around 260,000 clones, with 83% observed a single time. The material sequenced was peripheral blood. These receptors came from a woman aged 50 to 60 who had recovered from COVID-19. Both conserved end residues are part of each CDR3. The D gene is left open where the match is weak. Rows may omit the clone size; those that give it use once, few, many or a size class.

D | J | V | size | DNA | CDR3
TRBD1 | TRBJ2-1 | TRBV7-2 | few | TGTGCCAGCAGCTTAGCGCAGGGGGCCTACAATGAGCAGTTCTTC | CASSLAQGAYNEQFF
. | TRBJ2-3 | TRBV19 | . | TGTGCCTCACGACACCGGGACAAGGGTACAGATACGCAGTATTTT | CASRHRDKGTDTQYF
. | TRBJ2-2 | TRBV7-9 | few | TGTGCCAGCAGCGCTGGGGGCAGGGGAGTCGGGGAGCTGTTTTTT | CASSAGGRGVGELFF
TRBD1 | TRBJ2-3 | TRBV4-3 | . | TGCGCCAGCAGCCAAGCGGACAGGGTAACAGATACGCAGTATTTT | CASSQADRVTDTQYF
. | TRBJ2-7 | TRBV20-1 | . | TGCAGTGCTAGTGATTCCACCTACGAGCAGTACTTC | CSASDSTYEQYF
. | TRBJ2-7 | TRBV4-3 | . | TGCGCCAGCAGCCAGGGAAGTAAGGGCGGGTACGAGCAGTACTTC | CASSQGSKGGYEQYF
. | TRBJ2-4 | TRBV18 | . | TGTGCCAGCTCACCACCGTTTTTGGGGCTCGGTCCCAAAAACATTCAGTACTTC | CASSPPFLGLGPKNIQYF
. | TRBJ2-7 | TRBV4-3 | . | TGCGCCAGCAGCCAAGATCTCCGGGACACACCCCTCGAGGAGTACTTC | CASSQDLRDTPLEEYF
. | TRBJ1-1 | TRBV6-6 | once | TGTGCCAGCAGTTTAGGGGGGGGAGGTGGAAGCACTGAAGCTTTCTTT | CASSLGGGGGSTEAFF
. | TRBJ2-5 | TRBV21-1 | . | TGTGCCAGTTGCCCCAGGGGACCGCGAGAGACCCAGTACTTC | CASCPRGPRETQYF
TRBD2 | TRBJ2-1 | TRBV7-3 | . | TGTGCCAGCAGCTTAGGGCTAGCGGATTACAATGAGCAGTTCTTC | CASSLGLADYNEQFF
. | TRBJ2-3 | TRBV7-2 | . | TGTGCCAGCAGCCAAGGACAGACCACAGATACGCAGTATTTT | CASSQGQTTDTQYF
. | TRBJ1-6 | TRBV19 | . | TGTGCCAGTAGTTCGGGGATCAGTAGTTCACCCCTCCACTTT | CASSSGISSSPLHF
. | TRBJ1-5 | TRBV18 | . | TGTGCCAGCTCACTATTGGATGACAGATCAAGCAATCAGCCCCAGCATTTT | CASSLLDDRSSNQPQHF
. | TRBJ1-2 | TRBV6-5 | . | TGTGCCAGCAGACTCACCCAGGGCGCCTACTATGGCTACACCTTC | CASRLTQGAYYGYTF
TRBD2 | TRBJ2-3 | TRBV3-1/TRBV3-2 | . | TGTGCCAGCAGCCGCGGGGGGGTCGGGGATACGCAGTATTTT | CASSRGGVGDTQYF
TRBD1 | TRBJ1-2 | TRBV7-2 | . | TGTGCCAGCAGCTTGGACAGGGTTTTTGGCTACACCTTC | CASSLDRVFGYTF
TRBD1 | TRBJ1-2 | TRBV19 | . | TGTGCCAGTAGTTCAGGACAGGTGACTAACTATGGCTACACCTTC | CASSSGQVTNYGYTF
. | TRBJ1-1 | TRBV5-5 | . | TGTGCCAGCAGCTTAAACAGTTTGAACACTGAAGCTTTCTTT | CASSLNSLNTEAFF
. | TRBJ2-1 | TRBV11-2 | . | TGTGCCAGCAGCTTAGGCTGGAGGGGCTCCTACAATGAGCAGTTCTTC | CASSLGWRGSYNEQFF
. | TRBJ1-2 | TRBV5-6 | . | TGTGCCAGCAGCTTGGGGACAGTGGACTACACCTTC | CASSLGTVDYTF
. | TRBJ2-1 | TRBV7-7 | . | TGTGCCAGCAGCTTAGCGGGGGGGCATTACAATGAGCAGTTCTTC | CASSLAGGHYNEQFF
. | TRBJ1-1 | TRBV7-2 | . | TGTGCCAGCAGCTTAGGGGTAGCGGACGCCCGTTGGAGCACTGAAGCTTTCTTT | CASSLGVADARWSTEAFF
. | TRBJ2-2 | TRBV7-9 | . | TGTGCCAGCAATAAAAGGGGGGGCATGAAAACCGGGGAGCTGTTTTTT | CASNKRGGMKTGELFF
TRBD1 | TRBJ2-7 | TRBV5-1 | . | TGCGCCAGCAGCCCTTCGACAGGGGGTTCCTACGAGCAGTACTTC | CASSPSTGGSYEQYF
. | TRBJ1-5 | TRBV7-2 | . | TGTGCCAGCAGCCCCAGGGTTGCAGGTCAGCCCCAGCATTTT | CASSPRVAGQPQHF
TRBD1 | TRBJ2-6 | TRBV28 | . | TGTGCCAGCAGACCTTTGACAGGGGGCGCAACTGGGGCCAACGTCCTGACTTTC | CASRPLTGGATGANVLTF
TRBD2 | TRBJ2-1 | TRBV4-2 | . | TGTGCCAGCAGCCTTAGCGGGGGGGCTTTAAATGAGCAGTTCTTC | CASSLSGGALNEQFF
. | TRBJ1-4 | TRBV5-1 | once | TGCGCCAGCAGCTCGCTCAGGGAAGGAAGTGAAAAACTGTTTTTT | CASSSLREGSEKLFF
TRBD1 | TRBJ2-3 | TRBV7-9 | once | TGTGCCAGCAGCCCCGACAGGGCTCACGATACGCAGTATTTT | CASSPDRAHDTQYF
. | TRBJ1-1 | TRBV29-1 | once | TGCAGCGTTGACATTGGGGGGGGCACTGAAGCTTTCTTT | CSVDIGGGTEAFF
TRBD1 | TRBJ2-2 | TRBV6-2/TRBV6-3 | once | TGTGCCAGCAGTTACTCGGGACAGGGCGCCGGGGAGCTGTTTTTT | CASSYSGQGAGELFF
TRBD1 | TRBJ2-1 | TRBV6-2/TRBV6-3 | . | TGTGCCAGCAGTTACTCCGGACAGGGGAACTACAATGAGCAGTTCTTC | CASSYSGQGNYNEQFF
TRBD1 | TRBJ1-5 | TRBV30 | . | TGTGCCTGGAGGCTCCCGGACAGGGGCAATCAGCCCCAGCATTTT | CAWRLPDRGNQPQHF
. | TRBJ2-5 | TRBV21-1 | . | TGTGCCAGCAGCCCGCCCGCGGGGCTAGCGGGGGTGAAAGAGACCCAGTACTTC | CASSPPAGLAGVKETQYF
TRBD1 | TRBJ2-7 | TRBV6-1 | . | TGTGCCAGCAGCCGAGGACAGGGGGCATACGAGCAGTACTTC | CASSRGQGAYEQYF
TRBD2 | TRBJ2-7 | TRBV18 | . | TGTGCCAGCTCACCAATCTCGACTAGCGGGGGGTCATACTACGAGCAGTACTTC | CASSPISTSGGSYYEQYF
TRBD2 | TRBJ2-1 | TRBV28 | few | TGTGCCAGCACCCCGTTGGGAGTCCTAGCGGGAGAAGGTGAGCAGTTCTTC | CASTPLGVLAGEGEQFF
TRBD2 | TRBJ2-7 | TRBV27 | . | TGTGCCAGCAGTCCGAGGACTAGCGGTTCATTCTCCTACGAGCAGTACTTC | CASSPRTSGSFSYEQYF
TRBD2 | TRBJ2-1 | TRBV5-1 | . | TGCGCCAGCAGCTCTCAAGGGGCGGGGGGGAACAATGAGCAGTTCTTC | CASSSQGAGGNNEQFF
. | TRBJ2-1 | TRBV4-3 | . | TGCGCCAGCAGCCCAGGCCCGGGAGCGTGGTACAATGAGCAGTTCTTC | CASSPGPGAWYNEQFF
TRBD2 | TRBJ2-5 | TRBV4-1 | . | TGCGCCAGCAGCCAAGATCGAGGGCTAGCGGGGGCTGAGACCCAGTACTTC | CASSQDRGLAGAETQYF
. | TRBJ1-2 | TRBV19 | . | TGTGCCAGTACCGTAGGAGGAGGGAGCTATGGCTACACCTTC | CASTVGGGSYGYTF
TRBD1 | TRBJ2-4 | TRBV19 | . | TGTGCCAGTACCCCGACAGGGAACTATGCCAAAAACATTCAGTACTTC | CASTPTGNYAKNIQYF
. | TRBJ1-1 | TRBV20-1 | . | TGCAGTGCTAGACTGGACAGAAAAGCTTTCTTT | CSARLDRKAFF
. | TRBJ1-6 | TRBV13 | . | TGTGCCAGCAGCTTACGAGGAAAACAGGGTGGGTCACCCCTCCACTTT | CASSLRGKQGGSPLHF
TRBD1 | TRBJ2-2 | TRBV7-9 | . | TGTGCCAGCAGCGAACCAGGACAGGGTGGCGCCGGGGAGCTGTTTTTT | CASSEPGQGGAGELFF
TRBD1 | TRBJ1-6 | TRBV5-1 | once | TGCGCCAGCAGTGAGACAGGGGTCTCACCCCTCCACTTT | CASSETGVSPLHF
TRBD1 | TRBJ2-1 | TRBV15 | few | TGTGCCACCAGCAGAGATGGGACAGGGGGCTACAATGAGCAGTTCTTC | CATSRDGTGGYNEQFF
. | TRBJ2-5 | TRBV5-1 | . | TGCGCCAGCTCCCCGCGGGCGGAGACCCAGTACTTC | CASSPRAETQYF
TRBD1 | TRBJ1-5 | TRBV18 | . | TGTGCCAGCTCACCACCGGGACAGGGGGCAAATCAGCCCCAGCATTTT | CASSPPGQGANQPQHF